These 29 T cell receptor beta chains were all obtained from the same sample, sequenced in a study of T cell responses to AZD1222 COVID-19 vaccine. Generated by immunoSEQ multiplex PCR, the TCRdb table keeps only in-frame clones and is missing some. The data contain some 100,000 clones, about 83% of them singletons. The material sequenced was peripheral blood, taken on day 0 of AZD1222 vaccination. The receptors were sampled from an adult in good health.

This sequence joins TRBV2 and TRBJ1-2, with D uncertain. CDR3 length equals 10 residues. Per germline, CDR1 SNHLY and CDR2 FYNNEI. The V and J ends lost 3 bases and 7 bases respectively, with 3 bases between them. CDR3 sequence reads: CASSDSGYTF. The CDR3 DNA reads TGTGCCAGCAGTGATTCTGGCTACACCTTC.

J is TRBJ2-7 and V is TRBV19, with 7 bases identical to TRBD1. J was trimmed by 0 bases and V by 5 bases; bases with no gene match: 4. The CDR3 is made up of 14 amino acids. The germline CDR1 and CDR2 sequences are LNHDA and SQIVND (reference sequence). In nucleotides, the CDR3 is TGTGCCAGTAGTGGGACAGTCAGCTCCTACGAGCAGTACTTC. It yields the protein CASSGTVSSYEQYF.

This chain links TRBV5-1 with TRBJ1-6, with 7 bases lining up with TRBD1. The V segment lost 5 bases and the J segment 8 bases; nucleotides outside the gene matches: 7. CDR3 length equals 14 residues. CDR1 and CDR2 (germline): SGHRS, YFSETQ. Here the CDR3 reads CASRKGTVDSPLHF. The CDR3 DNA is TGCGCCAGCAGGAAGGGGACAGTGGATTCACCCCTCCACTTT.

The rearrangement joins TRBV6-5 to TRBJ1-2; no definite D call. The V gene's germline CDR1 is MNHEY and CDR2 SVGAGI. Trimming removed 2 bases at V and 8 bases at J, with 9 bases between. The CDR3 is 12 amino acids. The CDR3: CASSYPEGGYTF. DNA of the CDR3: TGTGCCAGCAGTTACCCAGAGGGCGGCTACACCTTC.

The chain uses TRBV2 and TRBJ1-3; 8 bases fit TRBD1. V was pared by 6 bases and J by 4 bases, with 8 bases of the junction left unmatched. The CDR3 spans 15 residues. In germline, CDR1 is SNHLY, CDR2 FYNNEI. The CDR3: CASSAGRGQGNTIYF. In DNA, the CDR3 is TGTGCCAGCAGCGCCGGCAGGGGGCAAGGAAACACCATATATTTT.

The CDR3, as DNA: TGTGCCAGCAGCCAGGGAACGAATCAGCCCCAGCATTTT. As protein: CASSQGTNQPQHF. The rearrangement uses TRBV5-6 and TRBJ1-5, with D possibly TRBD1 on 5 matching bases. The CDR3 is 13 amino acids. V shed 4 bases and J shed 4 bases, with 9 bases lying between them. The germline CDR1 and CDR2 sequences are SGHDT and YYEEEE.

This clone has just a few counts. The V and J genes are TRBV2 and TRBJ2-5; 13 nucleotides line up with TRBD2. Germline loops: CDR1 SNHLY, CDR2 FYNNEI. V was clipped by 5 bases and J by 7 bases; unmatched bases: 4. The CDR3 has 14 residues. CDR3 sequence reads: CASSTGTSGVTQYF. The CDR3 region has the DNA TGTGCCAGCAGTACCGGGACTAGCGGGGTGACCCAGTACTTC.

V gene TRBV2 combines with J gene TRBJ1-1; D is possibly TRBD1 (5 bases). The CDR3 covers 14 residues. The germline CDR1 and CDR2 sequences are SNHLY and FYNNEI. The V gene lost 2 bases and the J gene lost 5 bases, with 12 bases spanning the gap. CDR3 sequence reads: CASSEPGPLTEAFF. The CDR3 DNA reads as TGTGCCAGCAGTGAACCGGGACCTTTAACTGAAGCTTTCTTT.

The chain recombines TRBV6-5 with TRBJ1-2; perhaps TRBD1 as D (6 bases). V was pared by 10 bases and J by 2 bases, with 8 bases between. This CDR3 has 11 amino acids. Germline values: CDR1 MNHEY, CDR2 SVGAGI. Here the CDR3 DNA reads TGTGCCACCGGACAGAACTATGGCTACACCTTC. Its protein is CATGQNYGYTF.

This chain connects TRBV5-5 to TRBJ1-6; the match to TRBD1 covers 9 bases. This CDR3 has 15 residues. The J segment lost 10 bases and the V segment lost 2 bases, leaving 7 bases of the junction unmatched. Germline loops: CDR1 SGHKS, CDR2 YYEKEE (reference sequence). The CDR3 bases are TGTGCCAGCAGCTTATTAACAGGGGGCGGATCACCCCTCCACTTT. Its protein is CASSLLTGGGSPLHF.

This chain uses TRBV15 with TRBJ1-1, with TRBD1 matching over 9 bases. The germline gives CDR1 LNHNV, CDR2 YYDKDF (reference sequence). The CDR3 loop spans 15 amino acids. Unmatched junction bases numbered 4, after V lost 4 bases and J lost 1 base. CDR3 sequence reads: CATSMRTGENTEAFF. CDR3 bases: TGTGCCACCAGCATGAGGACAGGGGAGAACACTGAAGCTTTCTTT.

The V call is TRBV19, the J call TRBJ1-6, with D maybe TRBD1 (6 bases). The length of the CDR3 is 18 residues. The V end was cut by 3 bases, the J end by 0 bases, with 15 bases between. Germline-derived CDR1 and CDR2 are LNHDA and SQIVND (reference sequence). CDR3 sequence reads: CASSMGHLASSYNSPLHF. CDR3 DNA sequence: TGTGCCAGTAGTATGGGACACCTCGCTAGCTCCTATAATTCACCCCTCCACTTT.

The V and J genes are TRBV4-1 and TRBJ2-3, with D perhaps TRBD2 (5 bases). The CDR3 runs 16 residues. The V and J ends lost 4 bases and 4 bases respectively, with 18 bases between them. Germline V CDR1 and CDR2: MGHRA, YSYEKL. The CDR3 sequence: CASSRIIPLGADTQYF. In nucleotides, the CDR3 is TGCGCCAGCAGCCGAATAATCCCTCTCGGGGCAGATACGCAGTATTTT.

CDR3 sequence: CASSRARRGTGQPQHF. The DNA of the CDR3 is TGTGCCAGCAGCCGCGCTCGGCGTGGGACAGGCCAGCCCCAGCATTTT. The V call is TRBV28, the J call TRBJ1-5; 8 positions agree with TRBD1. After removal of 6 bases from V and 7 bases from J, the junction contained 14 bases not matched to a gene. The CDR3 contains 16 residues. Germline loops: CDR1 MDHEN, CDR2 SYDVKM.

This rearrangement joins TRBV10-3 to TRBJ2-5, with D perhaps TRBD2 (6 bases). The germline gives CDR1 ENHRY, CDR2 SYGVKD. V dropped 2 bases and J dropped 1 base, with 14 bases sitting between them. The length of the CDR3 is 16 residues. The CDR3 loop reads CAISEIGGNLQETQYF. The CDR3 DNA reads TGTGCCATCAGTGAGATTGGGGGGAACCTCCAAGAGACCCAGTACTTC.

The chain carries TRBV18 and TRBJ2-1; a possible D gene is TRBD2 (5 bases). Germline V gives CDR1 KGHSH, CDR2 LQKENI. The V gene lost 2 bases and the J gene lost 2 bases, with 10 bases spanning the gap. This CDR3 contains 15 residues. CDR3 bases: TGTGCCAGCTCACCAAACAGCGGAGCCTACAATGAGCAGTTCTTC. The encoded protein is CASSPNSGAYNEQFF.

DNA of the CDR3: TGTGCCAGCAGTTTATATCGAGATACGCAGTATTTT. This encodes CASSLYRDTQYF. The chain combines TRBV28 with TRBJ2-3; no reliable D call. V was clipped by 1 base and J by 5 bases, with 4 bases between them. The CDR3 consists of 12 residues. Looked up from germline, CDR1 is MDHEN and CDR2 is SYDVKM. The full variable domain, with the rest looked up from reference TRBV28 and TRBJ2-3, is DVKVTQSSRYLVKRTGEKVFLECVQDMDHENMFWYRQDPGLGLRLIYFSYDVKMKEKGDIPEGYSVSREKKERFSLILESASTNQTSMYLCASSLYRDTQYFGPGTRLTVL.

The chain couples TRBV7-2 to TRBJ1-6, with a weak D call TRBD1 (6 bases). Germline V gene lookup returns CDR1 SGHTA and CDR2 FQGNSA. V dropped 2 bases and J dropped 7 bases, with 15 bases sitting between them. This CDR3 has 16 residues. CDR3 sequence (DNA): TGTGCCAGCAGCTTAAACGGTTTAGGGGGGAATTCACCCCTCCACTTT. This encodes CASSLNGLGGNSPLHF.

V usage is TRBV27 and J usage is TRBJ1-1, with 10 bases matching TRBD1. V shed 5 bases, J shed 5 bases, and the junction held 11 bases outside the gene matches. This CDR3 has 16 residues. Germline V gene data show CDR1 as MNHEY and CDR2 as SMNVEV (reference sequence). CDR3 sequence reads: CASSPWDRGGVTEAFF. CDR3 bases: TGTGCCAGCAGTCCATGGGACAGGGGTGGGGTAACTGAAGCTTTCTTT.

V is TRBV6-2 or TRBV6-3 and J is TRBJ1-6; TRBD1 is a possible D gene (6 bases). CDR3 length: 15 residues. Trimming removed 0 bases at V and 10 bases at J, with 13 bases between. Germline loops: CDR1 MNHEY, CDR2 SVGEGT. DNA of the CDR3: TGTGCCAGCAGTTACTCACCAGGGGCGGGATCACCCCTCCACTTT. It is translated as CASSYSPGAGSPLHF.

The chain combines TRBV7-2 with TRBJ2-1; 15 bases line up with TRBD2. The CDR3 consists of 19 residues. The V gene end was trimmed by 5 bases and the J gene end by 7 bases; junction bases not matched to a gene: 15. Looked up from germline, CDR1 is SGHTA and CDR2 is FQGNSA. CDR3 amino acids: CASSLHLGLAGGQGNEQFF. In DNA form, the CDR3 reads TGTGCCAGCAGCCTGCATCTCGGACTAGCGGGGGGGCAGGGGAATGAGCAGTTCTTC.

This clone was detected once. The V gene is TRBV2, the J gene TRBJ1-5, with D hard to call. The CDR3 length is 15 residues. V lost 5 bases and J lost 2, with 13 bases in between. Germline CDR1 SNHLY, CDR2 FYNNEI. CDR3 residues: CASSREGAGNQPQHF. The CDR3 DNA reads TGTGCCAGCAGTCGGGAGGGTGCAGGCAATCAGCCCCAGCATTTT.

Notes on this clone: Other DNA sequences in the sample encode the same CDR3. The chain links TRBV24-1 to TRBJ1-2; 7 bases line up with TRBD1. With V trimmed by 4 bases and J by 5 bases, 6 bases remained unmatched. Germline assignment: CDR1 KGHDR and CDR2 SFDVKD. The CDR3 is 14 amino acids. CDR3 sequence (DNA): TGTGCCACCAGTGACCCGGGACAGTCATATGGCTACACCTTC. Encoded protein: CATSDPGQSYGYTF.

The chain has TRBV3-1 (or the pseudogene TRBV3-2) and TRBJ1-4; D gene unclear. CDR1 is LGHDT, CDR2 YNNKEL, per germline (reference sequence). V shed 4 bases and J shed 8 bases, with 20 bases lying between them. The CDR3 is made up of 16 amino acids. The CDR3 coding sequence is TGTGCCAGCAGCCCAACGCCCCCCTCGACCGGCGAAAAACTGTTTTTT. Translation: CASSPTPPSTGEKLFF.

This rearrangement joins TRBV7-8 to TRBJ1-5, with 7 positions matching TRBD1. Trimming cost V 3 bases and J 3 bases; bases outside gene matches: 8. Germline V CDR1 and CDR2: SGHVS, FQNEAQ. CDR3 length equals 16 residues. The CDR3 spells CASSLLTGVSNQPQHF. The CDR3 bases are TGTGCCAGCAGCTTGCTTACAGGGGTTTCCAATCAGCCCCAGCATTTT. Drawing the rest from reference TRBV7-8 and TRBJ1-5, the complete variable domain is GAGVSQSPRYKVAKRGQDVALRCDPISGHVSLFWYQQALGQGPEFLTYFQNEAQLDKSGLPSDRFFAERPEGSVSTLKIQRTQQEDSAVYLCASSLLTGVSNQPQHFGDGTRLSIL.

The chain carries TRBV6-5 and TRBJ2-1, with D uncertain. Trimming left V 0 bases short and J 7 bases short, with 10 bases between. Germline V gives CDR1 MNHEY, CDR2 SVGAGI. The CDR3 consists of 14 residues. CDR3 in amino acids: CASSYSTETNEQFF. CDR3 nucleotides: TGTGCCAGCAGTTACTCTACAGAGACGAATGAGCAGTTCTTC.

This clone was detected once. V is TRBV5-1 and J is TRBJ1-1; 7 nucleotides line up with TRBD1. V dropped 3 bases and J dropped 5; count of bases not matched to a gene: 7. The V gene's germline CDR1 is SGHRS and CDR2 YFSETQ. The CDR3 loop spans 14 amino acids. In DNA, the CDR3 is TGCGCCAGCAGCTCGCAGGGGGTTCGGACTGAAGCTTTCTTT. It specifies CASSSQGVRTEAFF.

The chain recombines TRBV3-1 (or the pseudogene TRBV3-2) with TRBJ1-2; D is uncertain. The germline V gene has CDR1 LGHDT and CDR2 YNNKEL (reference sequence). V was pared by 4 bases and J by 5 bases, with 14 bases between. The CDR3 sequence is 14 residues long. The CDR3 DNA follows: TGTGCCAGCAGCCCCGGACGGCAGGCTTATGGCTACACCTTC. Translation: CASSPGRQAYGYTF.

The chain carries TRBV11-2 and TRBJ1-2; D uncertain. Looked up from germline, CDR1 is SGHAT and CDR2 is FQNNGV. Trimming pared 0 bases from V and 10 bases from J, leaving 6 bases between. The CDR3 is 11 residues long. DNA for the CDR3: TGTGCCAGCAGCTTAGATAGAACCTACACCTTC. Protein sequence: CASSLDRTYTF.